The clone carrying this TCR beta chain was seen just once. Its antigen is unidentified. The germline gives CDR1 SGHRS, CDR2 YFSETQ. V lost 4 bases and J lost 4, with 17 bases in between. The CDR3 runs to 15 residues. 13 Jbeta primers and 60 Vbeta primers were used for the PCR. Produced via immunoSEQ multiplex PCR; TCRdb's table is partial and in-frame only. The sample includes about 130,000 clones, approximately 72% of them seen just once. The donors (healthy individuals) were bone marrow donors. This donor's record omits CMV serostatus. The data belong to a study of cytomegalovirus exposure and HLA in healthy donors. Study-wide results and caveats: Being indistinguishable, some V segments were excluded, TRBV6-2 and TRBV6-3 among them.

The receptor was derived from a human donor in good health. This chain links TRBV5-1 with TRBJ1-2; D is perhaps TRBD1 (6 bases). The sequenced sample consisted of PBMCs. As DNA, the CDR3 is TGCGCCAGCAGCGAACGGACAGTTTCGAGCTATGGCTACACCTTC. Its translation is CASSERTVSSYGYTF.